These 10 T cell receptor beta chains originate from one sample sequenced in a study of lymphopenia after photon versus proton radiotherapy. TCRdb's copy holds only in-frame clones and misses some; the assay was immunoSEQ multiplex PCR. The sample has 25,000 to 40,000 clones, nearly 85% seen once. The source was peripheral blood, collected from a patient treated with proton-based radiotherapy. Receptors originate from a woman in her seventies with pancreatic cancer.

V is TRBV28 and J is TRBJ1-6; D unresolved. Germline V lookup: CDR1 MDHEN, CDR2 SYDVKM. V dropped 5 bases and J dropped 12 bases, with 17 bases sitting between them. The CDR3 length is 14 residues. CDR3 amino acids: CASSPPTGKLPLHF. The CDR3 DNA reads TGTGCCAGCAGTCCCCCGACCGGGAAGTTACCCCTCCACTTT.

The gene calls are TRBV10-3 and TRBJ2-7; 14 bases line up with TRBD2. Germline trimming cut 10 bases from V and 3 bases from J; bases unmatched to any gene: 2. Germline V gene sequence: CDR1 ENHRY, CDR2 SYGVKD. This CDR3 is built from 13 residues. Written as DNA, the CDR3 is TGTGCCACCGGGACTAGCGGGGGCTACGAGCAGTACTTC. Translating gives CATGTSGGYEQYF.

This clone is a singleton in its sample. The chain couples TRBV7-9 to TRBJ2-3; TRBD2 aligns across 12 bases. The junction had 4 bases not matched to a gene; V was cut back by 4 bases and J by 2 bases. The CDR3 runs 16 residues. Germline values: CDR1 SEHNR, CDR2 FQNEAQ (reference sequence). CDR3 DNA: TGTGCCAGCAGCTCAAGACTAGCGGGAGTCACAGATACGCAGTATTTT. Its translation: CASSSRLAGVTDTQYF.

The chain employs TRBV10-3 and TRBJ1-1; D possibly corresponds to TRBD1 (5 bases). Germline V CDR1 and CDR2: ENHRY, SYGVKD. V was pared by 10 bases and J by 0 bases, with 15 bases between. This CDR3 has 14 residues. DNA for the CDR3: TGTGCCACCCATTCGACAGCCGTGAACACTGAAGCTTTCTTT. It codes for CATHSTAVNTEAFF.

The genes are TRBV4-2 and TRBJ2-2, with a tentative D call TRBD2 (6 bases). Trimming cost V 1 base and J 1 base, with 10 bases left between them. The CDR3 loop spans 16 amino acids. Germline loops: CDR1 LGHNA, CDR2 YNFKEQ. CDR3 in DNA: TGTGCCAGCAGCCAAGGACGGGAGAGGAACACCGGGGAGCTGTTTTTT. It is translated as CASSQGRERNTGELFF.

This chain joins TRBV7-2 and TRBJ1-1; the D gene is possibly TRBD1 (6 bases). V lost 1 base, J lost 2 bases, and 11 bases lay in between. This CDR3 region has 15 residues. The germline V gene encodes CDR1 SGHTA and CDR2 FQGNSA. Here the CDR3 reads CASSLEPGANTEAFF. CDR3 nucleotide sequence: TGTGCCAGCAGCTTAGAGCCGGGGGCAAACACTGAAGCTTTCTTT.

This clone was seen once. CDR3 residues: CASSLGLSNQPQHF. The CDR3 DNA sequence: TGTGCCAGCAGCCTCGGACTGAGCAATCAGCCCCAGCATTTT. This rearrangement joins TRBV7-2 to TRBJ1-5; D call uncertain. Per the germline V gene, CDR1 is SGHTA and CDR2 is FQGNSA. With 5 bases removed from V and 1 base from J, the gap between germline ends came to 9 bases. The CDR3 is 14 amino acids.

This sequence joins TRBV4-1 and TRBJ2-2; the match to TRBD2 covers 9 bases. The CDR3 loop spans 19 amino acids. Germline V gene lookup returns CDR1 MGHRA and CDR2 YSYEKL. V dropped 0 bases and J dropped 10; count of bases not matched to a gene: 18. The CDR3 spells CASSQEALGGRASSAELFF. In nucleotides, the CDR3 is TGCGCCAGCAGCCAAGAAGCGCTCGGCGGGAGGGCCTCCTCGGCGGAGCTGTTTTTT.

V gene TRBV4-1 combines with J gene TRBJ2-2; TRBD1 matches at 7 bases. Germline CDR1 MGHRA, CDR2 YSYEKL. The CDR3 contains 16 residues. V lost 0 bases to trimming and J lost 4 bases; unmatched junction nucleotides: 5. CDR3 loop: CASSQEVTGTTGELFF. The CDR3 DNA is TGCGCCAGCAGCCAAGAAGTGACAGGGACCACCGGGGAGCTGTTTTTT.

The chain links TRBV28 to TRBJ2-7; 10 nucleotides agree with TRBD1. The CDR3 sequence is 15 residues long. Trimming took 3 bases from V and 2 from J; bases not matched to a gene: 4. Germline V gives CDR1 MDHEN, CDR2 SYDVKM. The CDR3 nucleotides are TGTGCCAGCAGTTTCGGACAGGGGGGGACCTACGAGCAGTACTTC. Translated: CASSFGQGGTYEQYF.